This TCR beta chain was sequenced for a study of cytomegalovirus exposure and HLA in healthy donors. CDR3 length: 15 amino acids. Germline V gene lookup returns CDR1 LNHDA and CDR2 SQIVND (reference sequence). V lost 7 bases and J 5 bases, leaving 19 bases between the germline ends. The PCR had 60 Vbeta and 13 Jbeta primers. The repertoire was sequenced with immunoSEQ multiplex PCR; TCRdb's copy has only in-frame clones and lacks some. The sample has about 110,000 clones; around 80% are singletons. This chain joins TRBV19 and TRBJ2-3, with D possibly matching TRBD1 (6 bases). The source material was PBMCs. The source is a man aged 30-40 years in good health and CMV-seropositive. The CDR3 loop is CASTPSFLRGDTQYF. The CDR3 bases are TGTGCCAGTACCCCTTCTTTCCTCAGGGGAGATACGCAGTATTTT.